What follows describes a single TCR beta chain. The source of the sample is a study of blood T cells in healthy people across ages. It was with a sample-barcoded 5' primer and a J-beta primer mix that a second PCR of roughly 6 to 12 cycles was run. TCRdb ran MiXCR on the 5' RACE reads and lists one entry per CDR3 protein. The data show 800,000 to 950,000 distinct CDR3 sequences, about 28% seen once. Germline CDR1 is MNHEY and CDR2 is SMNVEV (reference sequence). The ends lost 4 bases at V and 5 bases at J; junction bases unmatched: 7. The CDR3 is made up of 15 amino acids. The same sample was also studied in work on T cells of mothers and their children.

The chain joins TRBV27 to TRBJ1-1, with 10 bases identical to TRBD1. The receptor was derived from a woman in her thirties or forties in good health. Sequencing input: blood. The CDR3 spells CASSSPGQGVTEAFF. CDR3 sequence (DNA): TGTGCCAGCAGTTCGCCCGGACAGGGGGTTACTGAAGCTTTCTTT.